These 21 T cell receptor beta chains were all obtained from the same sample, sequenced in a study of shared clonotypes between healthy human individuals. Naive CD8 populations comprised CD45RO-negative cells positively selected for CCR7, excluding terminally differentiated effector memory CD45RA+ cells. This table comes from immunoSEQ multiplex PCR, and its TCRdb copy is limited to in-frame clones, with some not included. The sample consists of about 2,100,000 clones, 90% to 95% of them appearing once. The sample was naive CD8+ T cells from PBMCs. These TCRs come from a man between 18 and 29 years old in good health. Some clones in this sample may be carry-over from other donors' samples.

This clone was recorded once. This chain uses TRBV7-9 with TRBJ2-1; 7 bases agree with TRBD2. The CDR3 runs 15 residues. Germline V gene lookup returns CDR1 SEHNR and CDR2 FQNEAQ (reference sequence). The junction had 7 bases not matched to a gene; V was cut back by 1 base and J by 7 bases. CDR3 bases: TGTGCCAGCAGCTTAGTGGGAGGGTGGGGGAATGAGCAGTTCTTC. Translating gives CASSLVGGWGNEQFF.

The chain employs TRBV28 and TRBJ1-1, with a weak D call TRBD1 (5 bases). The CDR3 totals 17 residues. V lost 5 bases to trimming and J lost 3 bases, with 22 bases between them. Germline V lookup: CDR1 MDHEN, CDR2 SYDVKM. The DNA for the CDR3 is TGTGCCAGCAGTGAAGACCGAAGGGGATTCTGGCACACTGAAGCTTTCTTT. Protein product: CASSEDRRGFWHTEAFF.

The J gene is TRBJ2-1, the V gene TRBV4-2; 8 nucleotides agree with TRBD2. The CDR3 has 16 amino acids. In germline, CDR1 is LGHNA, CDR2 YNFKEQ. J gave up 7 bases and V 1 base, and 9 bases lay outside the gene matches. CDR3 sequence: CASSQVGSSGWNEQFF. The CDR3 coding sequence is TGTGCCAGCAGCCAAGTAGGGTCTAGCGGGTGGAATGAGCAGTTCTTC.

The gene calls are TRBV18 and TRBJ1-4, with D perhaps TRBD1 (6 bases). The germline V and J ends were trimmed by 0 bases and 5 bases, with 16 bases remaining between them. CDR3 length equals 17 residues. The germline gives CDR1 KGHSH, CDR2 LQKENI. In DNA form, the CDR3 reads TGTGCCAGCTCACCACCCGGTGAAGGACAGAAGAATGAAAAACTGTTTTTT. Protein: CASSPPGEGQKNEKLFF.

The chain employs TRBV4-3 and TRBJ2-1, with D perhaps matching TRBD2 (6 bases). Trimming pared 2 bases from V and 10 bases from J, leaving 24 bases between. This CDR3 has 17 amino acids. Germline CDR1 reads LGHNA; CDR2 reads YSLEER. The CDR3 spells CASSQRLGLRLQGEQFF. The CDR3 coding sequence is TGCGCCAGCAGCCAACGATTGGGACTCCGCCTCCAGGGAGAGCAGTTCTTC.

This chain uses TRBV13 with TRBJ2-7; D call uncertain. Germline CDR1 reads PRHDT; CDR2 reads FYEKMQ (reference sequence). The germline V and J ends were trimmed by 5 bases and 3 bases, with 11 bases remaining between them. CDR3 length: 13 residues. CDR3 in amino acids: CASSPGFDYEQYF. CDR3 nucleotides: TGTGCCAGCAGCCCCGGGTTTGACTACGAGCAGTACTTC.

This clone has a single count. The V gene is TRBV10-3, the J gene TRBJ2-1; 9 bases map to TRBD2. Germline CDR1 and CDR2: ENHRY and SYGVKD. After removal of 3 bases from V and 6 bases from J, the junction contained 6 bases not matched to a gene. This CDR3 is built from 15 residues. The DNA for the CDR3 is TGTGCCATCAGTGATAGCGGGAGCGGGTCCAATGAGCAGTTCTTC. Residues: CAISDSGSGSNEQFF.

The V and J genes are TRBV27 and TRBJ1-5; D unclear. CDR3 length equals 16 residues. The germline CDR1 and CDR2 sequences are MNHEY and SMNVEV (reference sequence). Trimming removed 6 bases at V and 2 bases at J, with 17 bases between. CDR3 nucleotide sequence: TGTGCCAGCAGACCGGAGCTAGGTGGGCGCAATCAGCCCCAGCATTTT. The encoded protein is CASRPELGGRNQPQHF.

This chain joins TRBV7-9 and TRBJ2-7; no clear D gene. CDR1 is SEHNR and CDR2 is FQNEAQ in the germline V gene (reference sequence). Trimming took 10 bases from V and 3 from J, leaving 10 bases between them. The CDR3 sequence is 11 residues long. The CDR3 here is CATLVGYEQYF. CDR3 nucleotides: TGTGCCACCCTCGTGGGCTACGAGCAGTACTTC.

The CDR3 sequence is CASSYGRVGDEQYF. The CDR3 nucleotides read TGTGCCAGCAGTTATGGAAGGGTGGGCGACGAGCAGTACTTC. The chain recombines TRBV6-6 with TRBJ2-7, with D hard to call. With 3 bases removed from V and 5 bases from J, the gap between germline ends came to 14 bases. CDR3 length: 14 amino acids. CDR1 MNHNY and CDR2 SVGAGI come from the germline V gene (reference sequence).

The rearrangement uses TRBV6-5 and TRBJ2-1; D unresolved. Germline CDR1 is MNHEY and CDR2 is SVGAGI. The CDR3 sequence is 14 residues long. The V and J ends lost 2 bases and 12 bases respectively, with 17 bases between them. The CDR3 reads CASSYNSDRLGQFF. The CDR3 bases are TGTGCCAGCAGTTACAACAGTGATCGGCTCGGGCAGTTCTTC.

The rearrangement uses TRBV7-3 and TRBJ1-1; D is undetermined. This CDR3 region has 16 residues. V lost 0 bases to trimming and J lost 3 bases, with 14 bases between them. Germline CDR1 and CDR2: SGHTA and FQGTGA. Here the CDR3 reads CASSLTGQEGYTEAFF. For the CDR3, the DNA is TGTGCCAGCAGCTTAACCGGGCAGGAAGGGTACACTGAAGCTTTCTTT.

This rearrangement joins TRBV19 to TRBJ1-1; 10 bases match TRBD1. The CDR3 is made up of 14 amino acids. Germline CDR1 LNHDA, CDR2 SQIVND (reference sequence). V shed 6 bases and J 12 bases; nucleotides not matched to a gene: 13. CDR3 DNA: TGTGCCAGTAGGAGTAGTCCGGGACAGGGGCTTTCTTTCTTT. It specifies CASRSSPGQGLSFF.

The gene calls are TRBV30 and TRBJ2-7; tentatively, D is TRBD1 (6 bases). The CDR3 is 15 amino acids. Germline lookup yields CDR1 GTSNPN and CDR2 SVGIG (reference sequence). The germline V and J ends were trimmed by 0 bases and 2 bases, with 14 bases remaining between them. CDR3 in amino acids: CAWSVDLDRAYEQYF. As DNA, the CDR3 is TGTGCCTGGAGTGTTGATCTGGACAGAGCCTACGAGCAGTACTTC.

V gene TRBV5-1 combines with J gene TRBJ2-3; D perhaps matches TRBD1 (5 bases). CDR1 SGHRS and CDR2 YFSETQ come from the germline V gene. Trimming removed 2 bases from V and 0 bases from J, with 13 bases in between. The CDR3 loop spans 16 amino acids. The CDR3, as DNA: TGCGCCAGCAGCTTTTTGTCAGGGCTTAGCACAGATACGCAGTATTTT. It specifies CASSFLSGLSTDTQYF.

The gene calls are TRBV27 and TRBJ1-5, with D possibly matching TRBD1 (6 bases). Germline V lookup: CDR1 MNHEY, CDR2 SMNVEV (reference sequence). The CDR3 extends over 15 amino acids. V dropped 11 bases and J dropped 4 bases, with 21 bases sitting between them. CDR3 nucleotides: TGTGCCTGGCTGTCCTCTGGACAGCTAAATCAGCCCCAGCATTTT. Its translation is CAWLSSGQLNQPQHF.

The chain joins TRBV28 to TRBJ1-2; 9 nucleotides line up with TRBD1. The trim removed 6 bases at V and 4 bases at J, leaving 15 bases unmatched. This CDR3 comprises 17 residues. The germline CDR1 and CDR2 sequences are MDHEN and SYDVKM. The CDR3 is CASSQSLQGARVYGYTF. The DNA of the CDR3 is TGTGCCAGCAGCCAATCGTTACAGGGGGCGCGAGTCTATGGCTACACCTTC.

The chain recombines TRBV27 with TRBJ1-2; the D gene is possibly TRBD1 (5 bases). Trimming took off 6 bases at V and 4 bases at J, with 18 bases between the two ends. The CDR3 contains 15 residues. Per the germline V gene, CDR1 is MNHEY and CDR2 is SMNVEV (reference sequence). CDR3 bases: TGTGCCAGCAGACCGGTGGGGGGACTTTTCTATGGCTACACCTTC. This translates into CASRPVGGLFYGYTF.

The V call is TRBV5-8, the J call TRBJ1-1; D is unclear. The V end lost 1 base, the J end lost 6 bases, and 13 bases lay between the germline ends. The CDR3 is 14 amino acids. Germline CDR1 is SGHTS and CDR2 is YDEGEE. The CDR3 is CASSLTVRDAEAFF. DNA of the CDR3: TGTGCCAGCAGCTTGACAGTGCGGGATGCTGAAGCTTTCTTT.

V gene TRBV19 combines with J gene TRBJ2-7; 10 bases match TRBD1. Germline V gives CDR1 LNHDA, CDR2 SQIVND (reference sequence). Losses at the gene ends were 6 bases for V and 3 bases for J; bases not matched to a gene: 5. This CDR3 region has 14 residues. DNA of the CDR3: TGTGCCAGTAGCCCGGACAGGGGGGACTACGAGCAGTACTTC. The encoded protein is CASSPDRGDYEQYF. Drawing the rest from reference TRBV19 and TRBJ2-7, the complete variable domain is DGGITQSPKYLFRKEGQNVTLSCEQNLNHDAMYWYRQDPGQGLRLIYYSQIVNDFQKGDIAEGYSVSREKKESFPLTVTSAQKNPTAFYLCASSPDRGDYEQYFGPGTRLTVT.

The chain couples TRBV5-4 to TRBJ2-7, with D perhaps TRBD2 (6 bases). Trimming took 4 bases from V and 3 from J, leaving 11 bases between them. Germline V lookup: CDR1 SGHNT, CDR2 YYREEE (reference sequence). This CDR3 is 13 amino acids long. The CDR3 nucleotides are TGTGCCAGCAGCACTAGCAGGAACTACGAGCAGTACTTC. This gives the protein CASSTSRNYEQYF. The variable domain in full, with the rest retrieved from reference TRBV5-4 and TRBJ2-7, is ETGVTQSPTHLIKTRGQQVTLRCSSQSGHNTVSWYQQALGQGPQFIFQYYREEENGRGNFPPRFSGLQFPNYSSELNVNALELDDSALYLCASSTSRNYEQYFGPGTRLTVT.